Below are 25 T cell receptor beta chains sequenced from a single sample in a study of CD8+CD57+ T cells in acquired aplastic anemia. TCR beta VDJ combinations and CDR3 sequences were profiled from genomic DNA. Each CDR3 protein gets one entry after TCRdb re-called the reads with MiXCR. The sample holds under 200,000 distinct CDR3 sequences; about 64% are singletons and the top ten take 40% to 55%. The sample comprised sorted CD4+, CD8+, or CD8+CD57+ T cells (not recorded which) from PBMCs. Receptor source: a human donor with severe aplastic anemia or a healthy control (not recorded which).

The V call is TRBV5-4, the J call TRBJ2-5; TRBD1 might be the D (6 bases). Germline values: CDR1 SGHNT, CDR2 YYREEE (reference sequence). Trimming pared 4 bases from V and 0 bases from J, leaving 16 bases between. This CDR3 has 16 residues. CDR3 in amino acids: CASSLGSGVYQETQYF. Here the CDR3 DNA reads TGTGCCAGCAGCCTGGGGTCAGGGGTGTACCAAGAGACCCAGTACTTC.

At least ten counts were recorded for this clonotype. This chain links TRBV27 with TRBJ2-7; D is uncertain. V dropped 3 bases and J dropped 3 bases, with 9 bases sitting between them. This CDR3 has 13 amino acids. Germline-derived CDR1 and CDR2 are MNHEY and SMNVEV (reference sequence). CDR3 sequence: CASSLGPGYEQYF. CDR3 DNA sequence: TGTGCCAGCAGTTTGGGTCCGGGCTACGAGCAGTACTTC.

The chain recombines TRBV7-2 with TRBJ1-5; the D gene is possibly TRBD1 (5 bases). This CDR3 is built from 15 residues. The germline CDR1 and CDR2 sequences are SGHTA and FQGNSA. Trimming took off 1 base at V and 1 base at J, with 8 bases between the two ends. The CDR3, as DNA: TGTGCCAGCAGCTTAGTCCGGGACAGCAATCAGCCCCAGCATTTT. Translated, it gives CASSLVRDSNQPQHF.

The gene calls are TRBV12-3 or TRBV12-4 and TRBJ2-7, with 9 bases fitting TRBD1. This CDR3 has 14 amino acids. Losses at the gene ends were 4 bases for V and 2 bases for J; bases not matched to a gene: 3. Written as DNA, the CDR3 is TGTGCCAGCAGTTACGGGACAGGGACCTACGAGCAGTACTTC. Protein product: CASSYGTGTYEQYF.

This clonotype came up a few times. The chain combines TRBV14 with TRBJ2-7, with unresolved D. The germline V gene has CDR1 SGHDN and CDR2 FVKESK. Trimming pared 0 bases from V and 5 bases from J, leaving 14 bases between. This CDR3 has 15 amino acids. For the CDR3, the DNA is TGTGCCAGCAGCCAAGAAGTCGGACCAGCGAACGAGCAGTACTTC. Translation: CASSQEVGPANEQYF.

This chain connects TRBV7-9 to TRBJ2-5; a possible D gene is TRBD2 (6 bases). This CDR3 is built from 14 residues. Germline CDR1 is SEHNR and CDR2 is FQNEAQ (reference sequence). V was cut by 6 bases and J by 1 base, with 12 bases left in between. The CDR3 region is CASRTDYAQETQYF. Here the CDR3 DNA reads TGTGCCAGCAGAACGGACTATGCCCAAGAGACCCAGTACTTC.

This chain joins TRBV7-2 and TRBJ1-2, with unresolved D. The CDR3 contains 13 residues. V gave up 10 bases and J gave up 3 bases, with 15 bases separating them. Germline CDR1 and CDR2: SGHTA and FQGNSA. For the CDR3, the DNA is TGTGCCACCTCGCGGGAGATCTACTATGGCTACACCTTC. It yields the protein CATSREIYYGYTF. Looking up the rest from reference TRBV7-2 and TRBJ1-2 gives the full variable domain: GAGVSQSPSNKVTEKGKDVELRCDPISGHTALYWYRQSLGQGLEFLIYFQGNSAPDKSGLPSDRFSAERTGGSVSTLTIQRTQQEDSAVYLCATSREIYYGYTFGSGTRLTVV.

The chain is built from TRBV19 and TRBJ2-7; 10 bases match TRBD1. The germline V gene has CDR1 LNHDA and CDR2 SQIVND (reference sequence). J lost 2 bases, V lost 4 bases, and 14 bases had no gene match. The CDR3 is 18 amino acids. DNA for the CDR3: TGTGCCAGTAGTACCGGGACAGGGGTGTGGAAGGAACCCTACGAGCAGTACTTC. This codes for CASSTGTGVWKEPYEQYF.

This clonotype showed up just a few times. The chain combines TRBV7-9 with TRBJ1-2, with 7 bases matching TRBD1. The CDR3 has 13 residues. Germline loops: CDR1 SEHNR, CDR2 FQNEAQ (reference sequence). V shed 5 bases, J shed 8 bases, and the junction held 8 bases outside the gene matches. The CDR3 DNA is TGTGCCAGCAGCGTGACAGGGTCGGTCGGCTACACCTTC. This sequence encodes CASSVTGSVGYTF. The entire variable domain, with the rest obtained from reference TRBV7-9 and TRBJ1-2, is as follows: DTGVSQNPRHKITKRGQNVTFRCDPISEHNRLYWYRQTLGQGPEFLTYFQNEAQLEKSRLLSDRFSAERPKGSFSTLEIQRTEQGDSAMYLCASSVTGSVGYTFGSGTRLTVV.

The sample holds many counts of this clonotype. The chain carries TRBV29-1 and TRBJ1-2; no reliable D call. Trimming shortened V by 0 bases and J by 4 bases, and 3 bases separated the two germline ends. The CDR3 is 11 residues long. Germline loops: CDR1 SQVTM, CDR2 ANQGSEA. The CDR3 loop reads CSVEEPYGYTF. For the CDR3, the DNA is TGCAGCGTTGAAGAACCCTATGGCTACACCTTC.

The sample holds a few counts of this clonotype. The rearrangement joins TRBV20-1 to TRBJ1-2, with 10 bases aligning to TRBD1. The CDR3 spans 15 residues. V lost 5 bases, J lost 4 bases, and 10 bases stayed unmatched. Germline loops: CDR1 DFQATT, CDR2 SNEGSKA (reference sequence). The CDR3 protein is CSAPDVRTGGYGYTF. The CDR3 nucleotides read TGCAGTGCTCCTGACGTGAGGACAGGGGGCTATGGCTACACCTTC.

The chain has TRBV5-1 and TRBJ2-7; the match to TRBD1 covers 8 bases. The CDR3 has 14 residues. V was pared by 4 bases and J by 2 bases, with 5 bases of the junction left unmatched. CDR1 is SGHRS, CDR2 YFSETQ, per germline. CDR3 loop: CASSPDRVTYEQYF. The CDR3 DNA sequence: TGCGCCAGCAGCCCGGACAGGGTTACCTACGAGCAGTACTTC.

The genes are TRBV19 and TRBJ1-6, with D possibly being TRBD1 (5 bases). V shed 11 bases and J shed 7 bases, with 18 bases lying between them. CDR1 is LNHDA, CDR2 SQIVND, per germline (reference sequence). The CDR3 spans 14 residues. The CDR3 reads CAGGGSVENSPLHF. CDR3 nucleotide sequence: TGTGCCGGTGGGGGGAGCGTGGAGAATTCACCCCTCCACTTT.

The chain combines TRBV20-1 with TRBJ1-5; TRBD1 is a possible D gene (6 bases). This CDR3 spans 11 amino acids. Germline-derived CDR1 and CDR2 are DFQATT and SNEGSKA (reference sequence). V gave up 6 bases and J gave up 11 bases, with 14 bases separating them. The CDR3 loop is CSAEAGDSQHF. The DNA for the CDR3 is TGCAGTGCCGAGGCAGGGGACTCCCAGCATTTT.

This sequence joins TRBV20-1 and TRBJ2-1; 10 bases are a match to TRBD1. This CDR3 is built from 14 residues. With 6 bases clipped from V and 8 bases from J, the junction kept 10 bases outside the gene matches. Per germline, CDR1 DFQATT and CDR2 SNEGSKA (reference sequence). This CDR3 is CSALRPGQGYEQFF. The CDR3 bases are TGCAGTGCCCTTCGGCCGGGACAGGGGTATGAGCAGTTCTTC.

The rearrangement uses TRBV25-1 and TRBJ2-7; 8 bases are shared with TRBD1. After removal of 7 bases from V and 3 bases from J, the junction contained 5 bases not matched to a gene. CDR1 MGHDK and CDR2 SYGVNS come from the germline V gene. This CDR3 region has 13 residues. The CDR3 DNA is TGTGCCAGCAATGGTGGACAGGGCTACGAGCAGTACTTC. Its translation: CASNGGQGYEQYF.

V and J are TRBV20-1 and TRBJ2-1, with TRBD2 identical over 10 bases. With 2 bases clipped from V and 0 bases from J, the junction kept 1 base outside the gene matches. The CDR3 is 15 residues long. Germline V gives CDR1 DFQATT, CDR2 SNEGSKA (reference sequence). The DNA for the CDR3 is TGCAGTGCTAGACCTAGCGGGAGCTCCTACAATGAGCAGTTCTTC. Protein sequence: CSARPSGSSYNEQFF.

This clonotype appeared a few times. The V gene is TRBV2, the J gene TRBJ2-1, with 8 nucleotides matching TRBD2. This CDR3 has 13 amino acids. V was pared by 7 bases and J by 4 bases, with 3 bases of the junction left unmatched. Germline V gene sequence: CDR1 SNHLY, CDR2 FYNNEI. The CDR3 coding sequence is TGTGCCAGCATGGTAGCGGGGTACAATGAGCAGTTCTTC. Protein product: CASMVAGYNEQFF.

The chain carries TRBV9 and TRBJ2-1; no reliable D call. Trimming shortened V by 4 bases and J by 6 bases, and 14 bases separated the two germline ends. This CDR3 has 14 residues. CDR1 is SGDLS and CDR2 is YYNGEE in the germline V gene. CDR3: CASSFNDGVNEQFF. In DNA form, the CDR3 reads TGTGCCAGCAGCTTTAATGACGGCGTCAATGAGCAGTTCTTC.

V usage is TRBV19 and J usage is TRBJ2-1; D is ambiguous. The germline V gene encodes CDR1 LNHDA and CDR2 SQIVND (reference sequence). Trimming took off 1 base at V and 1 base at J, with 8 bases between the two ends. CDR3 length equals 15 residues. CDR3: CASSIGTASYNEQFF. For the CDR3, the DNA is TGTGCCAGTAGTATAGGGACCGCATCCTACAATGAGCAGTTCTTC.

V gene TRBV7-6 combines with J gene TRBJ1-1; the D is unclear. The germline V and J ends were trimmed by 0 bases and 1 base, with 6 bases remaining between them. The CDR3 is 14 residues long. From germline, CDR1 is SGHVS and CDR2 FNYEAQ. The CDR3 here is CASSLAPGNTEAFF. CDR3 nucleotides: TGTGCCAGCAGCTTAGCCCCAGGGAACACTGAAGCTTTCTTT.

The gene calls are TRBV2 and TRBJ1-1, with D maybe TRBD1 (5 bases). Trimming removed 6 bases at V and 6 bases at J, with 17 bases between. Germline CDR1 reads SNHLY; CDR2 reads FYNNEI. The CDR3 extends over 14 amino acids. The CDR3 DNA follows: TGTGCCAGCAGGACTTATCAGGGAGGCCCTGAAGCTTTCTTT. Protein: CASRTYQGGPEAFF.

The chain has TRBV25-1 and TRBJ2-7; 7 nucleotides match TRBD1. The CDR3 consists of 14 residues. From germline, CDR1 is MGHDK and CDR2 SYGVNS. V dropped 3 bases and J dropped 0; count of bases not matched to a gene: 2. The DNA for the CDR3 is TGTGCCAGCAGTGAGGGACAGAGCTCCTACGAGCAGTACTTC. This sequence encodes CASSEGQSSYEQYF.

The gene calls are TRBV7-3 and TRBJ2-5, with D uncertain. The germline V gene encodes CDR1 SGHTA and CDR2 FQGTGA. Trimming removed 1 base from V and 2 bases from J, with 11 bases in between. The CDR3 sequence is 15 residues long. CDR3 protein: CASSLKAARQETQYF. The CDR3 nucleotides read TGTGCCAGCAGCTTAAAGGCGGCGAGGCAAGAGACCCAGTACTTC. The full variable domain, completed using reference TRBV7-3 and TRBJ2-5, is GAGVSQTPSNKVTEKGKYVELRCDPISGHTALYWYRQSLGQGPEFLIYFQGTGAADDSGLPNDRFFAVRPEGSVSTLKIQRTERGDSAVYLCASSLKAARQETQYFGPGTRLLVL.

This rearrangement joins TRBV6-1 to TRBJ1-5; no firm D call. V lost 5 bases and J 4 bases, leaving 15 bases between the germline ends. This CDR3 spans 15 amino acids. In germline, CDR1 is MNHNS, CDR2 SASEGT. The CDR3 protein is CASSLSIRVNQPQHF. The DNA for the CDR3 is TGTGCCAGCAGTTTATCAATCCGGGTTAATCAGCCCCAGCATTTT.